This T cell receptor (beta chain) emerged from a study of blood T cell repertoires in COVID-19. As for the study in general: T cells, B-cell-depleted T cells, or PBMCs supplied cDNA or gDNA.

Profiling relied on immunoSEQ multiplex PCR, and the TCRdb table lists in-frame clones only, not all of them. The sample gives some 350,000 clones, around nine tenths of which show up once; just under 7.5% is in the top ten. Recruited during active infection, patients (from Seattle) were subsequently followed longitudinally. This CDR3 contains 16 residues. Germline lookup yields CDR1 SEHNR and CDR2 FQNEAQ (reference sequence). V lost 1 base and J 0 bases, leaving 10 bases between the germline ends. Sequencing was carried out using peripheral blood. The sequence was collected from a woman in her sixties or seventies with COVID-19, enrolled during active disease. The J gene is TRBJ2-1, the V gene TRBV7-9; TRBD2 might be the D (5 bases). CDR3 nucleotides: TGTGCCAGCAGCTTAGGTGTCGGGATCTCCTACAATGAGCAGTTCTTC. The encoded protein is CASSLGVGISYNEQFF.